This T cell receptor beta chain was profiled in a study of immune characterization of retroperitoneal liposarcoma. With 0 bases clipped from V and 1 base from J, the junction kept 7 bases outside the gene matches. Germline V gene sequence: CDR1 MGHRA, CDR2 YSYEKL. CDR3 length equals 18 residues. TCRdb re-called the PCR reads through MiXCR, storing one row per CDR3 protein. The repertoire includes 7,700 or so distinct CDR3 sequences, just under 30% of them detected once, and over 12% sits in the top ten. The table lists this clonotype with a few counts. This chain links TRBV4-1 with TRBJ2-1; 9 bases align to TRBD1. This sequence was found in a male donor with retroperitoneal liposarcoma. Sequencing was performed on blood. DNA for the CDR3: TGCGCCAGCAGCCAAGACCCCCCCGGACAGGGGTCCTACAATGAGCAGTTCTTC. It specifies CASSQDPPGQGSYNEQFF.